The 26 T cell receptor beta chains in this list originate from one sample, sequenced in a study of graft-versus-host responses after intestinal transplantation. Assay used: immunoSEQ multiplex PCR; TCRdb lists only in-frame clones, some missing. Among tens of thousands of clones listed, around two fifths were seen once. With roughly 200,000 irradiated, violet-dye-labeled stimulator cells, roughly 200,000 CFSE-labeled responder cells were plated. The specimen comprised alloreactive CD8+ T cells from a mixed lymphocyte reaction culture, sampled before transplantation. Specified subset: CFSE-low proliferating T cells sorted from roughly six-day pre-transplant mixed lymphocyte reaction (GvH or HvG direction). These receptors all stem from a human patient who was an organ donor for intestinal transplantation.

The chain has TRBV7-9 and TRBJ2-5, with 7 bases lining up with TRBD2. Unmatched junction bases numbered 4, after V lost 2 bases and J lost 7 bases. Germline CDR1 SEHNR, CDR2 FQNEAQ (reference sequence). The CDR3 loop spans 13 amino acids. The CDR3 sequence: CASSLRAGWTQYF. CDR3 nucleotide sequence: TGTGCCAGCAGCTTACGAGCGGGGTGGACCCAGTACTTC.

This chain links TRBV6-6 with TRBJ1-4; no clear D gene. Germline lookup yields CDR1 MNHNY and CDR2 SVGAGI (reference sequence). This CDR3 contains 14 residues. Trimming left V 0 bases short and J 7 bases short, with 9 bases between. The DNA of the CDR3 is TGTGCCAGCAGTTACTCGACTTATAGTGAAAAACTGTTTTTT. Its protein is CASSYSTYSEKLFF.

The table lists this clone with a few counts. CDR3 in amino acids: CSVDSGSGDNEQFF. CDR3 DNA: TGCAGCGTAGATAGCGGGAGCGGCGACAATGAGCAGTTCTTC. V is TRBV29-1 and J is TRBJ2-1, with TRBD2 identical over 9 bases. J was trimmed by 5 bases and V by 6 bases; bases with no gene match: 8. This CDR3 contains 14 residues. Germline assignment: CDR1 SQVTM and CDR2 ANQGSEA.

The sample holds a few counts of this clone. V and J are TRBV7-9 and TRBJ2-7; D gene uncertain. Germline V gives CDR1 SEHNR, CDR2 FQNEAQ (reference sequence). The CDR3 contains 13 residues. The germline V and J ends were trimmed by 2 bases and 0 bases, with 5 bases remaining between them. This CDR3 reads CASSLPSSYEQYF. Written as DNA, the CDR3 is TGTGCCAGCAGCTTACCCAGCTCCTACGAGCAGTACTTC.

The chain employs TRBV6-1 and TRBJ2-7, with 7 positions matching TRBD1. This CDR3 comprises 14 residues. CDR1 is MNHNS, CDR2 SASEGT, per germline. V trimming: 4 bases; J trimming: 0 bases; junction bases outside the gene matches: 3. Here the CDR3 DNA reads TGTGCCAGCAGTGTGACAGGGATCTCCTACGAGCAGTACTTC. It specifies CASSVTGISYEQYF.

The genes are TRBV5-1 and TRBJ2-1; D is tentatively TRBD1 or TRBD2 (5 bases each). Deletions cut 8 bases from V and 2 bases from J, with 11 bases between. Germline loops: CDR1 SGHRS, CDR2 YFSETQ. The CDR3 has 13 residues. In nucleotides, the CDR3 is TGCGCCAGGCCGGGACGGACCTACAATGAGCAGTTCTTC. This sequence encodes CARPGRTYNEQFF.

The rearrangement uses TRBV6-6 and TRBJ1-3, with D hard to call. Trimming left V 5 bases short and J 1 base short, with 3 bases between. Germline V gene sequence: CDR1 MNHNY, CDR2 SVGAGI (reference sequence). The CDR3 covers 12 residues. The CDR3 DNA reads as TGTGCCAGCAGTCGTTCTGGAAACACCATATATTTT. Residues: CASSRSGNTIYF.

V gene TRBV5-1 combines with J gene TRBJ2-5, with 11 nucleotides matching TRBD1. This CDR3 region has 14 residues. The germline gives CDR1 SGHRS, CDR2 YFSETQ. V lost 3 bases to trimming and J lost 4 bases; unmatched junction nucleotides: 2. CDR3 sequence reads: CASSSGQGVETQYF. For the CDR3, the DNA is TGCGCCAGCAGCTCGGGACAGGGGGTAGAGACCCAGTACTTC.

This clone occurred a few times. The chain has TRBV20-1 and TRBJ2-7, with a weak D call TRBD1 (5 bases). With 3 bases removed from V and 7 bases from J, the gap between germline ends came to 10 bases. Germline-derived CDR1 and CDR2 are DFQATT and SNEGSKA (reference sequence). The CDR3 loop spans 11 amino acids. The CDR3 here is CSASVGVEQYF. In nucleotides, the CDR3 is TGCAGTGCTAGTGTAGGGGTGGAGCAGTACTTC.

As concerns this clone: One junction end does not reproduce the germline sequence, and a read error may be involved. This chain uses TRBV10-3 with TRBJ1-2, with 7 bases identical to TRBD1. The V gene's germline CDR1 is ENHRY and CDR2 SYGVKD. The CDR3 spans 12 residues. CDR3 sequence: CPIRDRDYGYTF. CDR3 bases: TGCCCTATCCGGGACAGAGACTATGGCTACACCTTC.

CDR3 nucleotides: TGTGCCACCAGCAGTCACAGGGAGGACGCCTACAATGAGCAGTTCTTC. It is translated as CATSSHREDAYNEQFF. The chain is built from TRBV15 and TRBJ2-1; D is tentatively TRBD1 or TRBD2 (6 bases each). Germline CDR1 is LNHNV and CDR2 is YYDKDF (reference sequence). The CDR3 has 16 amino acids. Trimming removed 3 bases from V and 2 bases from J, with 14 bases in between.

The V gene is TRBV19, the J gene TRBJ2-1; TRBD1 aligns across 8 bases. The CDR3 has 16 amino acids. V trimming: 1 base; J trimming: 5 bases; junction bases outside the gene matches: 7. Germline V CDR1 and CDR2: LNHDA, SQIVND (reference sequence). CDR3 protein: CASSIVSGQADNEQFF. In DNA form, the CDR3 reads TGTGCCAGTAGTATAGTTTCGGGACAGGCTGACAATGAGCAGTTCTTC.

This clone has just a few counts. This chain uses TRBV12-5 with TRBJ1-2; 7 bases map to TRBD1. This CDR3 has 15 residues. V lost 7 bases to trimming and J lost 6 bases; unmatched junction nucleotides: 14. CDR1 LGHNT and CDR2 FRNRAP come from the germline V gene. CDR3 amino acids: CASVTLGGGFHGYTF. The CDR3 region has the DNA TGTGCTAGTGTCACTCTAGGGGGCGGGTTTCATGGCTACACCTTC. Combining the CDR3 with reference TRBV12-5 and TRBJ1-2 gives the whole variable domain DARVTQTPRHKVTEMGQEVTMRCQPILGHNTVFWYRQTMMQGLELLAYFRNRAPLDDSGMPKDRFSAEMPDATLATLKIQPSEPRDSAVYFCASVTLGGGFHGYTFGSGTRLTVV.

This rearrangement joins TRBV2 to TRBJ1-2; D is uncertain. V lost 1 base, J lost 3 bases, and 9 bases lay in between. Germline values: CDR1 SNHLY, CDR2 FYNNEI. The CDR3 is made up of 14 amino acids. CDR3 protein: CASSEVGNYYGYTF. The DNA for the CDR3 is TGTGCCAGCAGTGAAGTGGGCAATTACTATGGCTACACCTTC.

This rearrangement joins TRBV28 to TRBJ2-7; D may be TRBD2 (5 bases). Germline CDR1 is MDHEN and CDR2 is SYDVKM. The V gene lost 3 bases and the J gene lost 0 bases, with 12 bases spanning the gap. This CDR3 is built from 15 residues. The chain's CDR3 is CASSFSSGPSYEQYF. The DNA of the CDR3 is TGTGCCAGCAGTTTTTCAAGCGGACCCTCCTACGAGCAGTACTTC.

The genes are TRBV11-2 and TRBJ2-1; the match to TRBD2 covers 11 bases. Looked up from germline, CDR1 is SGHAT and CDR2 is FQNNGV. V was clipped by 6 bases and J by 4 bases; unmatched bases: 5. The CDR3 has 15 residues. The CDR3 DNA reads as TGTGCCAGCAGTCCTAGGACTAGCGGGTACAATGAGCAGTTCTTC. It codes for CASSPRTSGYNEQFF.

As regards this clone: With a much larger clone just one base away, this may be a read error. The chain carries TRBV5-8 and TRBJ1-5; D unclear. V was pared by 4 bases and J by 2 bases, with 7 bases between. Per the germline V gene, CDR1 is SGHTS and CDR2 is YDEGEE. The CDR3 extends over 13 amino acids. CDR3 protein: CASSQDGNQPQHF. The CDR3 DNA reads as TGTGCCAGCAGCCAAGATGGCAATCAGCCCCAGCATTTT.

J is TRBJ2-1 and V is TRBV6-5, with D hard to call. The length of the CDR3 is 13 residues. Germline CDR1 and CDR2: MNHEY and SVGAGI. V lost 0 bases, J lost 5 bases, and 5 bases lay in between. The CDR3 sequence is CASSYSTDNEQFF. The CDR3 coding sequence is TGTGCCAGCAGTTACTCGACCGACAATGAGCAGTTCTTC.

This chain links TRBV28 with TRBJ2-1; 12 bases map to TRBD2. The V gene end was trimmed by 3 bases and the J gene end by 5 bases; junction bases not matched to a gene: 8. The germline V gene encodes CDR1 MDHEN and CDR2 SYDVKM. CDR3 size: 17 residues. CDR3 in amino acids: CASSLRLAGATNNEQFF. The CDR3 DNA sequence: TGTGCCAGCAGTTTGCGACTAGCGGGAGCTACCAACAATGAGCAGTTCTTC.

This clone occurred once. V gene TRBV13 combines with J gene TRBJ2-5; 11 bases map to TRBD2. CDR3 length: 16 residues. V dropped 4 bases and J dropped 5; count of bases not matched to a gene: 9. The V gene's germline CDR1 is PRHDT and CDR2 FYEKMQ (reference sequence). The CDR3 loop reads CASSSERLAGRETQYF. The DNA for the CDR3 is TGTGCCAGCAGCTCGGAAAGACTAGCGGGAAGGGAGACCCAGTACTTC.

This clone turned up a few times. The chain joins TRBV4-1 to TRBJ1-2; 8 nucleotides match TRBD1. This CDR3 has 15 residues. V dropped 0 bases and J dropped 4; count of bases not matched to a gene: 4. The V gene's germline CDR1 is MGHRA and CDR2 YSYEKL. CDR3 DNA sequence: TGCGCCAGCAGCCAAGATGGCCAGGGGGCCTATGGCTACACCTTC. This encodes CASSQDGQGAYGYTF.

This clone was counted once. V gene TRBV18 combines with J gene TRBJ1-2; D unresolved. This CDR3 has 13 amino acids. V lost 2 bases and J lost 5, with 9 bases in between. In germline, CDR1 is KGHSH, CDR2 LQKENI. CDR3 sequence: CASSPDPRYGYTF. CDR3 nucleotide sequence: TGTGCCAGCTCACCAGACCCTAGGTATGGCTACACCTTC.

The J gene is TRBJ2-2, the V gene TRBV27, with D possibly being TRBD1 or TRBD2 (5 bases each). Trimming removed 1 base at V and 3 bases at J, with 12 bases between. The CDR3 is 16 residues long. Germline V gene lookup returns CDR1 MNHEY and CDR2 SMNVEV (reference sequence). Here the CDR3 reads CASSLYRGRDTGELFF. CDR3 nucleotides: TGTGCCAGCAGTTTATATCGGGGCCGAGACACCGGGGAGCTGTTTTTT.

This clone was seen a few times. V usage is TRBV13 and J usage is TRBJ2-3; the match to TRBD2 covers 9 bases. Trimming took 0 bases from V and 5 from J; bases not matched to a gene: 6. CDR1 and CDR2 (germline): PRHDT, FYEKMQ (reference sequence). The CDR3 loop spans 16 amino acids. The CDR3 DNA follows: TGTGCCAGCAGCTTAGGAGGAGCGGGAGGCTTAGATACGCAGTATTTT. As protein: CASSLGGAGGLDTQYF.

This clone was counted a few times. This sequence joins TRBV6-6 and TRBJ2-3; a weak D match, TRBD1 (6 bases). This CDR3 spans 13 amino acids. Germline V gene sequence: CDR1 MNHNY, CDR2 SVGAGI (reference sequence). V lost 8 bases, J lost 5 bases, and 14 bases lay in between. CDR3 sequence (DNA): TGTGCCAGCCAGCCCCTAGGGGGAGATACGCAGTATTTT. It yields the protein CASQPLGGDTQYF.

This clone was seen a few times. The chain recombines TRBV4-1 with TRBJ2-1, with 11 bases aligning to TRBD2. The V and J ends lost 3 bases and 7 bases, in that order; junction bases with no gene match: 8. The CDR3 runs to 16 residues. CDR1 MGHRA and CDR2 YSYEKL come from the germline V gene. CDR3 sequence: CASSHKTSGSVNEQFF. The CDR3, as DNA: TGCGCCAGCAGCCACAAAACTAGCGGGAGTGTGAATGAGCAGTTCTTC.